Presented here are 7 T cell receptor beta chains from one specimen sequenced in a study of blood T cell repertoires in COVID-19. The data were produced by immunoSEQ multiplex PCR, yet TCRdb's version contains in-frame clones alone and is incomplete. Of around 310,000 clones detected, roughly 89% appear once; the ten largest clones hold over 8.5%. Sequencing was performed on PBMCs or T cells enriched from blood (not recorded which). These receptors were obtained from a woman in her 30s who had recovered from COVID-19.

The chain recombines TRBV2 with TRBJ2-5; a possible D gene is TRBD1 (5 bases). The CDR3 totals 13 residues. Trimming cost V 9 bases and J 4 bases, with 15 bases left between them. Germline V gene sequence: CDR1 SNHLY, CDR2 FYNNEI. CDR3 coding DNA: TGTGCCAGTAAAACAGGTTTTGGAGAGACCCAGTACTTC. Translated, it gives CASKTGFGETQYF.

V gene TRBV28 combines with J gene TRBJ2-7; maybe TRBD1 (5 bases). Per the germline V gene, CDR1 is MDHEN and CDR2 is SYDVKM. This CDR3 has 14 amino acids. Trimming left V 2 bases short and J 9 bases short, with 17 bases between. The CDR3 bases are TGTGCCAGCAGTTTACTCAGGGTCTCTTTCGGGCAGTACTTC. Amino acids: CASSLLRVSFGQYF.

The chain couples TRBV13 to TRBJ2-5; possibly TRBD1 for D (6 bases). The V and J ends lost 5 bases and 1 base respectively, with 11 bases between them. The germline gives CDR1 PRHDT, CDR2 FYEKMQ (reference sequence). This CDR3 contains 14 residues. The CDR3 DNA reads as TGTGCCAGCAGCCCAACAGGGCCCCAAGAGACCCAGTACTTC. The encoded protein is CASSPTGPQETQYF.

This chain uses TRBV4-1 with TRBJ1-3; weak D call: TRBD1 (6 bases). The CDR3 totals 16 residues. Trimming stripped 2 bases from V and 0 bases from J, with 11 bases between. CDR1 MGHRA and CDR2 YSYEKL come from the germline V gene. As DNA, the CDR3 is TGCGCCAGCAGCCAATCTCCAGGGGCCTCTGGAAACACCATATATTTT. Protein sequence: CASSQSPGASGNTIYF.

This chain connects TRBV6-5 to TRBJ2-1; the match to TRBD1 covers 8 bases. J lost 6 bases, V lost 0 bases, and 4 bases had no gene match. Germline V gene sequence: CDR1 MNHEY, CDR2 SVGAGI. The CDR3 has 15 residues. The CDR3 coding sequence is TGTGCCAGCAGTTACTCGCAGGGGGCGCGCAATGAGCAGTTCTTC. Translating gives CASSYSQGARNEQFF.

This clone was recorded a few times. V and J are TRBV7-9 and TRBJ1-2; 8 nucleotides align to TRBD1. The V segment lost 1 base and the J segment 8 bases; nucleotides outside the gene matches: 12. The CDR3 has 16 amino acids. CDR1 SEHNR and CDR2 FQNEAQ come from the germline V gene (reference sequence). The CDR3 coding sequence is TGTGCCAGCAGCTTAGATCGGGGCCAGGGGGCTGGAGGCTACACCTTC. Encoded protein: CASSLDRGQGAGGYTF.

As concerns this clone: At one of its ends the junction is not consistent with the germline gene, which may arise from a read error. The J gene is TRBJ1-1, the V gene TRBV4-1; 9 bases fit TRBD1. Per germline, CDR1 MGHRA and CDR2 YSYEKL. The CDR3 length is 15 residues. In DNA form, the CDR3 reads TGCGCCAGCACCCAAAATACAGGGGGCCGGACTGAAGCTTTCTTT. This encodes CASTQNTGGRTEAFF.